The present TCR beta chain was sequenced within a study of blood T cell repertoires in COVID-19. Study details: Samples came from the United States, Italy and Spain, spanning acute and convalescent COVID-19. PBMCs, B-cell-depleted T cells, or T cells provided the cDNA or gDNA that made up the material.

The germline V gene encodes CDR1 SGHRS and CDR2 YFSETQ. The V segment lost 5 bases and the J segment 5 bases; nucleotides outside the gene matches: 7. This CDR3 contains 14 residues. Original processing methods: Amplification of reference gene primers was used by the study to estimate nucleated cell counts. The data were produced by immunoSEQ multiplex PCR, yet TCRdb's version contains in-frame clones alone and is incomplete. The DNA was the basis for D and trimming; V, J and clone size are from that table. The repertoire consists of 15,000 to 20,000 clones, with just under 90% occurring once and the leading ten covering about 4.8%.

The chain uses TRBV5-1 and TRBJ1-2; TRBD1 aligns across 9 bases. The source is a human donor in a cohort sampled during active COVID-19. Sequenced: peripheral blood. CDR3 bases: TGCGCCAGCAGATCCGGGACAGGGATTTATGGCTACACCTTC. It encodes CASRSGTGIYGYTF.